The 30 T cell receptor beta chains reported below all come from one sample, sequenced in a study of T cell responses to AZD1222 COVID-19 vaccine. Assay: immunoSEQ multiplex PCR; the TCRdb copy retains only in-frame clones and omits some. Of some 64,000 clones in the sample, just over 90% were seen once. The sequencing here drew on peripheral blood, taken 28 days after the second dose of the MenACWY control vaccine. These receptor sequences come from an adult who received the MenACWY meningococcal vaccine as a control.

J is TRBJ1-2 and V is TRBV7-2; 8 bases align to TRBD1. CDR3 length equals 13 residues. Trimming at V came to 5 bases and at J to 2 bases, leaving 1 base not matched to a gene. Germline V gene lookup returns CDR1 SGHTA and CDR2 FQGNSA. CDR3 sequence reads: CASSGQGNYGYTF. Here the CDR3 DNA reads TGTGCCAGCAGCGGACAGGGAAACTATGGCTACACCTTC.

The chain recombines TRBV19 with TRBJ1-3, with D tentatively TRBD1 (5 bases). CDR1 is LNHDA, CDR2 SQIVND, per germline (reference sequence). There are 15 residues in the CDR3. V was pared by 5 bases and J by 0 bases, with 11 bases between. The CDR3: CASSGQGLSGNTIYF. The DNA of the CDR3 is TGTGCCAGTAGTGGCCAGGGCCTCTCTGGAAACACCATATATTTT.

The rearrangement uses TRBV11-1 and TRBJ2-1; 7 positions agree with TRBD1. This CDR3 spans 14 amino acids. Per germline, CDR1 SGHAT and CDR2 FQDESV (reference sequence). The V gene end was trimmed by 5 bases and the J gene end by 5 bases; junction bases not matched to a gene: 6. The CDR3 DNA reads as TGTGCCAGCAGCATAGGACAGGTCAACAATGAGCAGTTCTTC. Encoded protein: CASSIGQVNNEQFF. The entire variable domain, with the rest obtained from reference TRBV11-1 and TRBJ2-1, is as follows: EAEVAQSPRYKITEKSQAVAFWCDPISGHATLYWYRQILGQGPELLVQFQDESVVDDSQLPKDRFSAERLKGVDSTLKIQPAELGDSAMYLCASSIGQVNNEQFFGPGTRLTVL.

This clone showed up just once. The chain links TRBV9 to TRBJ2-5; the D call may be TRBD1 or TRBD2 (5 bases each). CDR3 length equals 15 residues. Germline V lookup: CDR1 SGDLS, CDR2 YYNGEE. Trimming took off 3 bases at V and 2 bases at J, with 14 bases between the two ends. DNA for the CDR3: TGTGCCAGCAGCGCCCAAGAGGGGAATCAAGAGACCCAGTACTTC. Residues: CASSAQEGNQETQYF.

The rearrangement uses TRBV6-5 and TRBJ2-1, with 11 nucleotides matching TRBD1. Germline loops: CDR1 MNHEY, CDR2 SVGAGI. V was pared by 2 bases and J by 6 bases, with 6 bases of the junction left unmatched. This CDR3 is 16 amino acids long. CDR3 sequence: CASSYGGQGDFNEQFF. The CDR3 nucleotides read TGTGCCAGCAGTTACGGGGGACAGGGGGATTTCAATGAGCAGTTCTTC.

The CDR3 sequence is CASSESGGNTEAFF. In DNA form, the CDR3 reads TGCGCCAGCAGTGAGTCAGGGGGTAACACTGAAGCTTTCTTT. This chain uses TRBV10-2 with TRBJ1-1; tentative D call: TRBD1 (6 bases). The CDR3 has 14 residues. The germline V and J ends were trimmed by 0 bases and 2 bases, with 7 bases remaining between them. Germline V gene lookup returns CDR1 WSHSY and CDR2 SAAADI.

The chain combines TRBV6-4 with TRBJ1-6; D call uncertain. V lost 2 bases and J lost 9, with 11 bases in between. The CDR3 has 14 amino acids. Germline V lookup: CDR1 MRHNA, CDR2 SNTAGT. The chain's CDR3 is CASSDGGVGSPLHF. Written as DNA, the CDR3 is TGTGCCAGCAGTGACGGCGGCGTGGGTTCACCCCTCCACTTT.

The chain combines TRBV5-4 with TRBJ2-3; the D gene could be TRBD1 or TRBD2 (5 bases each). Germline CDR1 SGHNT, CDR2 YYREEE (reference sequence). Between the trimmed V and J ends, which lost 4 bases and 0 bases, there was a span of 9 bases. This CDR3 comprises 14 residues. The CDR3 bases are TGTGCCAGCAGCCTGGGACCTAGCACAGATACGCAGTATTTT. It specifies CASSLGPSTDTQYF.

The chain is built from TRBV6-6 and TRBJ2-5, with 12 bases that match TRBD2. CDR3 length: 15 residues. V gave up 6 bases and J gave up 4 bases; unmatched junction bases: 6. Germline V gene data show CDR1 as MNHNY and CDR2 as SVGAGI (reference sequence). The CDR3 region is CASSRTSGMVETQYF. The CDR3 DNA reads TGTGCCAGCAGCCGGACTAGCGGGATGGTAGAGACCCAGTACTTC.

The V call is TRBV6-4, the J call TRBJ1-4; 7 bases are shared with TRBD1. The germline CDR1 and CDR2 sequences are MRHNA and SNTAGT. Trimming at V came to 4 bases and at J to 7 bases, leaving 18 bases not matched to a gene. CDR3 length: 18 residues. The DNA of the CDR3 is TGTGCCAGCAGTGTCCCAGGGGGATGTTGTCCGGTTAGTGAAAAACTGTTTTTT. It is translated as CASSVPGGCCPVSEKLFF.

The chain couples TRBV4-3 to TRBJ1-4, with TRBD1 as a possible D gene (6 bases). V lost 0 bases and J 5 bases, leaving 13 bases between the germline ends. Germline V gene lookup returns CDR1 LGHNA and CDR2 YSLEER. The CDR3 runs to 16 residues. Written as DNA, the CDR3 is TGCGCCAGCAGCCAAGATCTCCTGGGGGCGAATGAAAAACTGTTTTTT. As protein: CASSQDLLGANEKLFF.

The CDR3 DNA sequence: TGCGCCAGCAGCTTGGGTCACGATAATGAAAAACTGTTTTTT. Protein: CASSLGHDNEKLFF. V usage is TRBV5-1 and J usage is TRBJ1-4; no definite D call. The CDR3 loop spans 14 amino acids. V was shortened by 0 bases and J by 4 bases, with 7 bases between the two germline ends. The germline CDR1 and CDR2 sequences are SGHRS and YFSETQ.

CDR3 nucleotides: TGCGCCAGCAGTGAGAGTGGGGAATCTAGCGGGAGTTACAATGAGCAGTTCTTC. This sequence encodes CASSESGESSGSYNEQFF. The V and J genes are TRBV10-1 and TRBJ2-1; 10 bases are shared with TRBD2. The CDR3 has 18 amino acids. After removal of 2 bases from V and 4 bases from J, the junction contained 11 bases not matched to a gene. Germline values: CDR1 WNHNN, CDR2 SYGVQD (reference sequence).

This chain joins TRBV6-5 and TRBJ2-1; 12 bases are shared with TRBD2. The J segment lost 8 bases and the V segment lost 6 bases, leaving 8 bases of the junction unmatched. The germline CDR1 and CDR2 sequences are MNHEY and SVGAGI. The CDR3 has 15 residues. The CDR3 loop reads CASRLLAGGVDEQFF. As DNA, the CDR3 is TGTGCCAGCAGACTACTAGCGGGGGGCGTGGATGAGCAGTTCTTC.

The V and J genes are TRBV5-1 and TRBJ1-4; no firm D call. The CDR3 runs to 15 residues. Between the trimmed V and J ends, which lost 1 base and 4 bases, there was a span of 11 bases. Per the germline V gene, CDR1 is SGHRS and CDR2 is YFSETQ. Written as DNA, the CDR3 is TGCGCCAGCAGCTTGCGGTGGGGAGTTAATGAAAAACTGTTTTTT. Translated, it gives CASSLRWGVNEKLFF.

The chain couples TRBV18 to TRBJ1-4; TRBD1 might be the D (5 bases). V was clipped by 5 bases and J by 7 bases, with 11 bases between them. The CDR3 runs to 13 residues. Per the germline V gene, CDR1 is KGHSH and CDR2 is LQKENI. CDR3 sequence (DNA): TGTGCCAGCTCATCCAGGGAAGGTGAAAAACTGTTTTTT. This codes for CASSSREGEKLFF.

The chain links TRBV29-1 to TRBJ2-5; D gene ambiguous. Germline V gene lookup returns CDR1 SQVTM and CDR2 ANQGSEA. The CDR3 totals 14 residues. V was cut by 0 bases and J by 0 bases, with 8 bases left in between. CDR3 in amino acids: CSVEDWHNQETQYF. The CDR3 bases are TGCAGCGTTGAAGATTGGCACAACCAAGAGACCCAGTACTTC.

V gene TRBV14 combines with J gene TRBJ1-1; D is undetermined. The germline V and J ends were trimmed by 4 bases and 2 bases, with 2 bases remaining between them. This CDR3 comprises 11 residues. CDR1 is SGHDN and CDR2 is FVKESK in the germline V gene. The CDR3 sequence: CASSRNTEAFF. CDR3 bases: TGTGCCAGCAGCCGCAACACTGAAGCTTTCTTT.

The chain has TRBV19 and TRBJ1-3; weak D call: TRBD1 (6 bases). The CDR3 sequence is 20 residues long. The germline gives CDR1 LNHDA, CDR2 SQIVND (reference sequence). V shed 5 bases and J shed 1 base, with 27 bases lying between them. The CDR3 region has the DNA TGTGCCAGTAGTCCTGGACAGCACTCCGGTTGGGCCTTTTCTGGAAACACCATATATTTT. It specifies CASSPGQHSGWAFSGNTIYF.

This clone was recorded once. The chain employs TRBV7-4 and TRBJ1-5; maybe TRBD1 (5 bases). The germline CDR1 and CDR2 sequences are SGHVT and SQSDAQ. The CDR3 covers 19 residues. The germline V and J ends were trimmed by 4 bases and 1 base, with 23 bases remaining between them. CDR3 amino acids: CASSSNCSPPGGSNQPQHF. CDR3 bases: TGTGCCAGCAGCTCCAACTGCTCGCCCCCTGGGGGGAGCAATCAGCCCCAGCATTTT. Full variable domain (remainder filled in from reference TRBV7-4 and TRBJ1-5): GAGVSQSPRYKVAKRGRDVALRCDSISGHVTLYWYRQTLGQGSEVLTYSQSDAQRDKSGRPSGRFSAERPERSVSTLKIQRTEQGDSAVYLCASSSNCSPPGGSNQPQHFGDGTRLSIL.

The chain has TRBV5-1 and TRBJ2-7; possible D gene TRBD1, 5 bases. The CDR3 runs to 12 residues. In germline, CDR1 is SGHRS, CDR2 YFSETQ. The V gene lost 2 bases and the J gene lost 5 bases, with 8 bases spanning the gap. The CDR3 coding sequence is TGCGCCAGCAGCTTCGTCAGGGACGAGCAGTACTTC. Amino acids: CASSFVRDEQYF.

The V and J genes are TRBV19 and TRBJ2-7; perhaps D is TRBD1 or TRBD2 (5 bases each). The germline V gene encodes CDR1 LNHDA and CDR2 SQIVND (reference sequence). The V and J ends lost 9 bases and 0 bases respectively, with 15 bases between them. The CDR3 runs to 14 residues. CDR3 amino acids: CASTKGTDSYEQYF. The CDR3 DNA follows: TGTGCCAGCACCAAGGGGACGGACTCCTACGAGCAGTACTTC.

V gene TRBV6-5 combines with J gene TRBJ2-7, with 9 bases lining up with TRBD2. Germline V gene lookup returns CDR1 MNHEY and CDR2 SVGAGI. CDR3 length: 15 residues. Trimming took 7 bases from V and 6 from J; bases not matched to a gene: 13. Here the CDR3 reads CASTPVIAGASEQYF. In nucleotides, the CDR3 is TGTGCCAGCACCCCAGTTATAGCGGGAGCCAGCGAGCAGTACTTC.

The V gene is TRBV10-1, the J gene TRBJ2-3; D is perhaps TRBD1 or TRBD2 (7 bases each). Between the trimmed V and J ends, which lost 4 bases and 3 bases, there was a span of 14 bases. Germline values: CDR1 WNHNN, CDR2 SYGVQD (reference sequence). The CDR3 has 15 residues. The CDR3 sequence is CASSVGQGGTDTQYF. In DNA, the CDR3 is TGCGCCAGCAGTGTAGGGCAGGGGGGGACAGATACGCAGTATTTT.

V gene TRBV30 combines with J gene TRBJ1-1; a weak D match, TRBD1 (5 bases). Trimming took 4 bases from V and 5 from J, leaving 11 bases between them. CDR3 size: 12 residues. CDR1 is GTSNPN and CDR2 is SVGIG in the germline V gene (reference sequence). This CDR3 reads CAWNGGRTEAFF. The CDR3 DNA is TGTGCCTGGAACGGGGGTCGGACTGAAGCTTTCTTT.

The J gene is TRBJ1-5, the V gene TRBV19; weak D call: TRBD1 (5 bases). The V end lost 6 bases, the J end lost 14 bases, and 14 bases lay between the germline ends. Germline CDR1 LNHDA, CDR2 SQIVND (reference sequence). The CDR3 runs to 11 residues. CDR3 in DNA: TGTGCCAGTAGGGAGTTGGGCAGGGAGCATTTT. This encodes CASRELGREHF.

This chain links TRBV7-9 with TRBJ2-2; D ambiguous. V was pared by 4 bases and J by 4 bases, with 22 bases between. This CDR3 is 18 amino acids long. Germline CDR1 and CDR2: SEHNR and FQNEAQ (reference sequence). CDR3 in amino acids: CASSSNVHSSPVTGELFF. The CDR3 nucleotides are TGTGCCAGCAGCTCCAACGTCCACTCGTCCCCGGTCACCGGGGAGCTGTTTTTT.

The CDR3 loop is CASSTTGSYEQYF. In nucleotides, the CDR3 is TGTGCCAGCAGCACCACTGGGAGCTACGAGCAGTACTTC. V is TRBV7-9 and J is TRBJ2-7, with a possible D match to TRBD2 (5 bases). V was clipped by 5 bases and J by 3 bases, with 11 bases between them. The CDR3 contains 13 residues. CDR1 SEHNR and CDR2 FQNEAQ come from the germline V gene (reference sequence).

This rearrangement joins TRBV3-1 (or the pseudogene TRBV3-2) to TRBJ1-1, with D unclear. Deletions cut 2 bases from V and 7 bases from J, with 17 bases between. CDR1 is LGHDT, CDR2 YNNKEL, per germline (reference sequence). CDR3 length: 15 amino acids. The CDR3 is CASSQYPFGLVEAFF. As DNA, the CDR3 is TGTGCCAGCAGCCAATACCCTTTTGGGCTTGTTGAAGCTTTCTTT.

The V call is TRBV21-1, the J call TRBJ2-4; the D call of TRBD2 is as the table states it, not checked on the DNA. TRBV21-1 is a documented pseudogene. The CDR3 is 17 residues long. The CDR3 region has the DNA TGTGCCAGCAGCAAAGGGGGGGGTGGCAGCCGGTGGTACATTCAGTACTTC. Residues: CASSKGGGGSRWYIQYF.